The text below deals with one T cell receptor (beta chain). This specimen belongs to a study of blood T cell repertoires in COVID-19. About the research overall: The cDNA or gDNA used as material had been derived from T cells, B-cell-depleted T cells, or PBMCs.

In the study's own analysis: Estimation of nucleated cell counts was performed using reference gene primer amplification. Produced via immunoSEQ multiplex PCR; TCRdb's table is partial and in-frame only. D and trimming come from the DNA, and the V and J calls and clone size come from that table. Of tens of thousands of clones listed, 85% to 90% are singletons. CDR1 is MNHEY and CDR2 is SVGAGI in the germline V gene. V trimming: 1 base; J trimming: 4 bases; junction bases outside the gene matches: 8. The CDR3 totals 16 residues. The sequenced sample was peripheral blood. The TCR sequence derives from an elderly woman with active or convalescent COVID-19. The V call is TRBV6-5, the J call TRBJ1-2; 8 bases line up with TRBD1. The CDR3 region is CASSYFGSGTGYGYTF. CDR3 nucleotide sequence: TGTGCCAGCAGTTACTTCGGGAGCGGGACAGGCTATGGCTACACCTTC.